This is a list of T cell receptor beta chains from one sample in a study of cytomegalovirus exposure and HLA in healthy donors. Data came from immunoSEQ multiplex PCR; TCRdb stores just in-frame clones and leaves some out. Counted here are 100,000 to 150,000 clones, around four fifths occurring once; the ten biggest clones make up under 8.5%. Source material: PBMCs. These receptors came from a male donor in good health and CMV-seronegative. Both conserved end residues are part of each CDR3. The D gene is left open where the match is weak. Clone size is shown for a subset of rows, as once, few, many or a class of expanded clone.

cdr3_nt	cdr3_aa	d_call	j_call	clone_size	v_call
TGCGCCAGCAGCTTGGCATTGGGCAACAACTATGGCTACACCTTC	CASSLALGNNYGYTF	NA	TRBJ1-2	NA	TRBV5-1
TGTGCCAGCAGCTTACGACAGGGATTCGCCGGGGAGCTGTTTTTT	CASSLRQGFAGELFF	TRBD1	TRBJ2-2	NA	TRBV7-2
TGTGCCAGCAGTTTAAGTCAGGGACAGCAGGGGCCTGAAGCTTTCTTT	CASSLSQGQQGPEAFF	TRBD1	TRBJ1-1	NA	TRBV28
TGTGCCAGCAGCGTGGGGGGAGAGGGGACCCAGCATTTT	CASSVGGEGTQHF	NA	TRBJ1-5	NA	TRBV9
TGTGCCAGCAGCTTAATTCCAGGGGGGACTGAAGCTTTCTTT	CASSLIPGGTEAFF	TRBD1	TRBJ1-1	NA	TRBV7-8
TGCGCCAGCAGCCAAGATAGGAGGGAGGAGGTTGAGCAGTTCTTC	CASSQDRREEVEQFF	NA	TRBJ2-1	NA	TRBV4-1
TGTGCCAGCAGCTTGAAAGCTCTAGATACGCAGTATTTT	CASSLKALDTQYF	NA	TRBJ2-3	NA	TRBV5-4
TGTGCCAGCAGCGTAGAGGTCCGGAGCTCTGGAAACACCATATATTTT	CASSVEVRSSGNTIYF	NA	TRBJ1-3	NA	TRBV9
TGTGCCAGCAGCTTGTATGAGGGAAGGGAGCAGTACTTC	CASSLYEGREQYF	NA	TRBJ2-7	NA	TRBV9
TGTGCCAGTAGTATAGCGCGATCCGATATGTACGAGCAGTACTTC	CASSIARSDMYEQYF	NA	TRBJ2-7	NA	TRBV19
TGTGCCAGCACCAGGCCAGGGGTGTTATCCTACGAGCAGTACTTC	CASTRPGVLSYEQYF	NA	TRBJ2-7	NA	TRBV28
TGTGCCAGCAGCTTAGTAATGCTAGGGACAGGGGGCGAGACCCAGTACTTC	CASSLVMLGTGGETQYF	TRBD1	TRBJ2-5	NA	TRBV7-9
TGTGCCAGCAGCTTGGCAGGCAGGAATGCCTACGAGCAGTACTTC	CASSLAGRNAYEQYF	NA	TRBJ2-7	NA	TRBV5-4
TGCGCCAGCAGCCAATACAGGGGAGGCGGCTATGGCTACACCTTC	CASSQYRGGGYGYTF	TRBD1	TRBJ1-2	few	TRBV4-3
TGTGCCTGGAGTCGGTTCAACCCACGGGACAGGGGGCCCTGGATTGACAAAAACATTCAGTACTTC	CAWSRFNPRDRGPWIDKNIQYF	TRBD1	TRBJ2-4	NA	TRBV30
TGTGCCAGCAGCTCGAGGACTAGGAGGTATGAGCAGTTCTTC	CASSSRTRRYEQFF	TRBD2	TRBJ2-1	NA	TRBV5-8
TGTGCCAGCAGTGAAGGGGCGCTTAGCTCCTACAATGAGCAGTTCTTC	CASSEGALSSYNEQFF	NA	TRBJ2-1	NA	TRBV6-1
TGTGCCAGCAGCCAAGATCGGGACAGGCCTCCTAGCACAGATACGCAGTATTTT	CASSQDRDRPPSTDTQYF	TRBD1	TRBJ2-3	NA	TRBV4-2
TGCGCCAGCAGCCAAGACCGTGCTGCGGGGGGACTCCACTCCTACAATGAGCAGTTCTTC	CASSQDRAAGGLHSYNEQFF	TRBD2	TRBJ2-1	NA	TRBV4-3
TGTGCCACCAGCAGAGGCACTCATGAGCAGTTCTTC	CATSRGTHEQFF	NA	TRBJ2-1	NA	TRBV15
TGTGCCAGCAGTTTTAGTTCCGTACGCGGCACTGAAGCTTTCTTT	CASSFSSVRGTEAFF	NA	TRBJ1-1	NA	TRBV28
TGTGCCAGCAGCCCAAACAGCGGGTTCAATGAGCAGTTCTTC	CASSPNSGFNEQFF	NA	TRBJ2-1	NA	TRBV7-3
TGTGCCAGCAGCTTGTCTGGAGTTAGACAGACCCAGTACTTC	CASSLSGVRQTQYF	NA	TRBJ2-5	NA	TRBV5-6
TGTGCCAGCAGCCAAGTCTCGGTGGGCAATCAGCCCCAGCATTTT	CASSQVSVGNQPQHF	NA	TRBJ1-5	few	TRBV4-2
TGTGCCAGCAGCTTTGGGCGGGGGGGCAATGAGCAGTTCTTC	CASSFGRGGNEQFF	TRBD2	TRBJ2-1	NA	TRBV7-9
TGTGCCAGCAGTGAGATAGCTAGCGTTTCGAAGTTCTTC	CASSEIASVSKFF	NA	TRBJ2-1	NA	TRBV2
TGTGCCAGCAGTTTACCCCGCTACGAGCAGTACTTC	CASSLPRYEQYF	NA	TRBJ2-7	NA	TRBV28
TGTGCCAGCAGCAGGACTTATAGCTCCTACAATGAGCAGTTCTTC	CASSRTYSSYNEQFF	NA	TRBJ2-1	few	TRBV7-8
TGTGCCAGTAGTATAGGTTCAGGGGCCGGGGAGCTGTTTTTT	CASSIGSGAGELFF	NA	TRBJ2-2	NA	TRBV19
TGTGCCTCCGGCCCCCGGGACAGGGGGCTCCGGGAGACCCAGTACTTC	CASGPRDRGLRETQYF	TRBD1	TRBJ2-5	NA	TRBV5-4
TGTGCCCACGCTAGGAGCTACGCCTACGAGCAGTACTTC	CAHARSYAYEQYF	NA	TRBJ2-7	NA	TRBV6-1
TGTGCCAGCAGCGACGGGACTTTAGGCAGGGATACGCAGTATTTT	CASSDGTLGRDTQYF	NA	TRBJ2-3	NA	TRBV9
TGTGCCACGACGGGGTTAGTAGATTCACCCCTCCACTTT	CATTGLVDSPLHF	NA	TRBJ1-6	NA	TRBV28
TGTGCCAGCAGTGAATATAGTCCGCTGAACACTGAAGCTTTCTTT	CASSEYSPLNTEAFF	NA	TRBJ1-1	NA	TRBV25-1
TGTGCCAGCAGCCTGCAAACGGGGACAGGGGTATTTAGCAATCAGCCCCAGCATTTT	CASSLQTGTGVFSNQPQHF	TRBD1	TRBJ1-5	NA	TRBV5-6
TGTGCCAGCACGGCGGGGGCGGGAAACATTCAGTACTTC	CASTAGAGNIQYF	NA	TRBJ2-4	NA	TRBV28
TGTGCCAGCAGCTCATACAGGGGAATATACGAGCAGTACTTC	CASSSYRGIYEQYF	TRBD1	TRBJ2-7	NA	TRBV11-1
TGCGCCAGCAGCCCACAGACAGGTCCCCAAGAGACCCAGTACTTC	CASSPQTGPQETQYF	NA	TRBJ2-5	NA	TRBV5-1
TGTGCCAGCAGCCAAGATCTTATGAGTGGTTCAGCTTTCTTT	CASSQDLMSGSAFF	NA	TRBJ1-1	NA	TRBV14